The T cell receptor (beta chain) described here comes from a study of CD8 T cells in Susac syndrome. Study as a whole: Blood was drawn from Susac syndrome patients while they were therapy-naive, on corticosteroids, or on intravenous immunoglobulin alone.

After extraction with the RNeasy kit, roughly 0.5 to 1 ug of the RNA was reverse transcribed using random hexamers. Amplification of TCR beta CDR3 spanned 54 Vbeta and 13 Jbeta via immunoSEQ multiplex PCR. TCRdb reanalysed the immunoSEQ multiplex PCR reads using MiXCR and keeps one entry per CDR3 protein. The sample has approximately 160,000 distinct CDR3 sequences; approximately 94% are singletons. Germline CDR1 is GTSNPN and CDR2 is SVGIG (reference sequence). CDR3 length: 16 residues. Trimming removed 7 bases from V and 4 bases from J; junction bases left unmatched: 12. This TCR came from a human donor with Susac syndrome. V usage is TRBV30 and J usage is TRBJ2-6, with TRBD1 matching 8 bases. The sample consisted of CD4+ T cells from PBMCs. CDR3 bases: TGTGCCTCTTCATGGACAGGGCAGAGCGGGGCCAACGTCCTGACTTTC. Translation gives CASSWTGQSGANVLTF.